A selection of T cell receptor beta chains follows, all from one sample in a study of blood T cells in healthy people across ages. TCRdb reanalysed the 5' RACE reads using MiXCR and keeps one entry per CDR3 protein. The profile shows around 850,000 distinct CDR3 sequences, around 36% of them singletons. Sequenced: blood. All receptors derive from a man between 18 and 35 years old in good health. Both conserved end residues are part of each CDR3. D genes are given only for firm matches. Not all rows give a size; the values are once, few, many and, for expanded clones, a class.

length	V	D	size	CDR3
15	TRBV11-2	TRBD2	few	CASSHPSGSTDTQYF
14	TRBV19	TRBD1	.	CASTDGQGDYGYTF
12	TRBV29-1	.	many	CSVGQHNQPQHF
15	TRBV29-1	.	.	CSVYSLGGFQETQFF
16	TRBV24-1	TRBD2	.	CATSDLGSGGVHEQFF
17	TRBV25-1	TRBD2	.	CASSELGGGTAYNEQFF
14	TRBV7-9	TRBD2	few	CASSLTSGADTQYF
15	TRBV11-2	.	.	CASTDGARSYNEQFF
14	TRBV5-1	TRBD2	few	CASSLERTSCEQYF
14	TRBV9	.	many	CASSVQQDSHEQYF
11	TRBV12-3/TRBV12-4	.	few	CASSSGPEAFF
10	TRBV23-1	.	.	CASSPHTQYF
14	TRBV10-3	TRBD2	many	CATIAGPSYNEQFF
13	TRBV6-5	TRBD1	.	CASSYGTATEAFF
17	TRBV13	TRBD2	many	CASSLLTGRGGQETQYF
15	TRBV20-1	TRBD2	many	CSAKGLAGVTDTQYF
14	TRBV12-3/TRBV12-4	.	few	CASSLRHLNEKLFF
13	TRBV25-1	.	few	CATRPGRGTEAFF
13	TRBV6-6	.	.	CASTRIVQETQYF
14	TRBV9	.	.	CASNPRPGGNEQYF
14	TRBV20-1	.	.	CSASEGVSKNIQYF
17	TRBV24-1	TRBD1	few	CATSDTGTGYSNQPQHF
16	TRBV10-3	.	.	CAISEWGPRDGSPLHF
12	TRBV4-2	TRBD1	few	CASSYDRDQAFF
15	TRBV20-1	.	.	CSARDGTAGGEKLFF
15	TRBV2	.	.	CASSEGSVNTGELFF
13	TRBV15	.	few	CATSRDAVDTQYF
15	TRBV3-1	TRBD1	few	CASSPKTGGREKLFF
16	TRBV28	TRBD1	.	CAGSSPGQARNPEAFF
15	TRBV5-1	.	.	CASRPAGALYNEQFF
14	TRBV6-4	TRBD1	few	CASSDGTGGYGYTF
14	TRBV9	TRBD1	few	CASSPGQTIYGYTF
13	TRBV7-2	.	few	CASSSVPTDEQYF
14	TRBV6-2/TRBV6-3	.	many	CASSYLGRNNEQFF